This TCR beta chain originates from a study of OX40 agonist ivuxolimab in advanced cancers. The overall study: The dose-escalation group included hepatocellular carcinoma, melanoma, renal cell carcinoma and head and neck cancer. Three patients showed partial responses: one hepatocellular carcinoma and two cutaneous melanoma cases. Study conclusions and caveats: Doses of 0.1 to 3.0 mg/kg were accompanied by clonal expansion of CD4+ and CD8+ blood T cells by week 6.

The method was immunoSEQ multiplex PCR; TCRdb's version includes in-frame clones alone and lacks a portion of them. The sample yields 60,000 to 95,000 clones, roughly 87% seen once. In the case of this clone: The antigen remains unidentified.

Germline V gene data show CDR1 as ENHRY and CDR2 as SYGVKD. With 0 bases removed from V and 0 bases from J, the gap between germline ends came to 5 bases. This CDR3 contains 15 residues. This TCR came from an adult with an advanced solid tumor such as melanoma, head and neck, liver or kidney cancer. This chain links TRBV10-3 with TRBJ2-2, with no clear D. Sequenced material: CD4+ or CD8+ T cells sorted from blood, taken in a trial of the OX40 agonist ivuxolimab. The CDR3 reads CAISESEANTGELFF. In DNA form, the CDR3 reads TGTGCCATCAGTGAGTCCGAAGCGAACACCGGGGAGCTGTTTTTT.